The clone carrying this T cell receptor beta chain was detected only a few times. CDR1 is SGHRS, CDR2 YFSETQ, per germline. The CDR3 consists of 15 residues. V was pared by 0 bases and J by 10 bases, with 8 bases of the junction left unmatched. This entry belongs to a study of T cells in Graves' hyperthyroidism and ophthalmopathy. Turning to the study itself: Staff took peripheral blood when the initial diagnosis was made, before any treatment began.

There were TCR beta CDR3 regions amplified from RNA transcripts. The HTBI primer set served for first-round RT-PCR of the TCR CDR3. TCRdb reanalysed the multiplex PCR reads using MiXCR and keeps one entry per CDR3 protein. In the table there are around 500,000 distinct CDR3 sequences, 11% to 15% of which are singletons. The sequenced material came from blood. The receptor's source is a woman between 40 and 50 years old with Graves' hyperthyroidism. The chain links TRBV5-1 to TRBJ2-1; 9 bases fit TRBD1. CDR3 DNA: TGCGCCAGCAGCTTGGCCGGGGACAGGGCAGCGGAGCAGTTCTTC. It specifies CASSLAGDRAAEQFF.